The clone carrying this T cell receptor (beta chain) came up once. This sample was taken from a study of blood T cell repertoires in COVID-19. Study details: COVID-19 samples, acute and convalescent, were from the United States, Italy and Spain. T cells, B-cell-depleted T cells, or PBMCs supplied cDNA or gDNA.

Original data processing: Estimation of nucleated cell counts relied on the amplification of reference gene primers. TCRdb's table, derived via immunoSEQ multiplex PCR, lists solely in-frame clones and lacks some. V, J and clone size are taken as reported in that table, and D and trimming were inferred from the DNA itself. The table records 200,000 to 300,000 clones, around 88% of them present only once. Germline V lookup: CDR1 SGHTA, CDR2 FQGNSA. The CDR3 extends over 14 amino acids. Trimming removed 8 bases from V and 4 bases from J; junction bases left unmatched: 6. The receptor was derived from a man aged 25 to 40 with active or convalescent COVID-19. V is TRBV7-2 and J is TRBJ2-1; 9 nucleotides match TRBD2. What was sequenced was peripheral blood. The CDR3 bases are TGTGCCAGCGCCCGGCGGGGGGGATACAATGAGCAGTTCTTC. Translation gives CASARRGGYNEQFF.